This note documents a single TCR beta chain sequence. Its antigen is as yet unknown. The sample belongs to a study of graft-versus-host responses after intestinal transplantation. Looking at the study overall: After anti-thymocyte globulin induction, recipients took tacrolimus and steroids for three to four years. Study observations and caveats: The recipient marrow held GvH clones, and some of them showed up first in ileum or blood. Graft-donor T cell macrochimerism coincided with high graft-versus-host to host-versus-graft clonal ratios in allografts.

Repertoires were generated with immunoSEQ multiplex PCR, while TCRdb's copy carries only in-frame clones and drops some. The table lists fewer than 30,000 clones, just over 90% of them singletons. In germline, CDR1 is SGHVS, CDR2 FNYEAQ. Trimming removed 0 bases at V and 2 bases at J, with 9 bases between. CDR3 length equals 15 residues. The material was PBMCs, obtained 18 days after transplant. The chain recombines TRBV7-6 with TRBJ2-3; either TRBD1 or TRBD2 may supply D (6 bases each). The source of this sequence is a human patient who received an intestinal transplant, so some T cells may come from the graft donor. The CDR3 DNA reads as TGTGCCAGCAGCTTAGCCGGGGGCGACACAGATACGCAGTATTTT. Translated: CASSLAGGDTDTQYF.